The T cell receptor (beta chain) described here comes from a study of molecular identifiers for immune sequencing clone quantification. The CDR3 totals 16 residues. V was trimmed by 0 bases and J by 8 bases, leaving 17 bases between them. Germline CDR1 is LGHNA and CDR2 is YSLEER. TCRdb re-analysed the PCR reads in MiXCR, keeping a single row per CDR3 protein. This table has about 640,000 distinct CDR3 sequences, about 20% appearing once. This clonotype was counted only a few times. Its antigen is undetermined. Study-level findings and limits: Molecules of identical TCR sharing a barcode could underestimate highly expanded clone sizes.

Sequenced: naive CD8+ T cells from blood, with Jurkat cell RNA spiked in. As to subset: FACS-sorted CD8+CD4-CCR7+CD45RA+ naive T cells. This rearrangement joins TRBV4-3 to TRBJ2-1; possibly TRBD1 or TRBD2 for D (6 bases each). This receptor was identified in a human donor in good health. Some libraries in this study had Jurkat cell RNA spiked in. CDR3 sequence reads: CASSQEARGRDHEQFF. The CDR3 DNA reads TGCGCCAGCAGCCAAGAGGCACGGGGGCGCGACCATGAGCAGTTCTTC.